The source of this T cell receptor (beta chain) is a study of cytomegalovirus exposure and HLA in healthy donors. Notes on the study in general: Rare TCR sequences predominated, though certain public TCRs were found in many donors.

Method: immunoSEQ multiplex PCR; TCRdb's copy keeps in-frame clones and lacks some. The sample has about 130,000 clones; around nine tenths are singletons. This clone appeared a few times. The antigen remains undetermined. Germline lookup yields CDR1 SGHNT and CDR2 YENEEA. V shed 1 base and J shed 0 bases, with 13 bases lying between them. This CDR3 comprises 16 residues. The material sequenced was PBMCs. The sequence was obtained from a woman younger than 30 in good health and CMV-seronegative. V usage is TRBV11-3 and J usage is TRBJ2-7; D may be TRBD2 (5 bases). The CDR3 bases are TGTGCCAGCAGCTTAGGGTTCGGGGTAAGCTCCTACGAGCAGTACTTC. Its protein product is CASSLGFGVSSYEQYF.